These T cell receptor beta chains were read from a single sample in a study of identical twins. One entry per CDR3 protein, called by TCRdb with MiXCR from the 5' RACE reads. The table lists about 920,000 distinct CDR3 sequences, approximately 13% of them singletons. The same specimen was also included in a second study, on yellow fever vaccine responses in identical twins.

Sequences were obtained from PBMCs. The receptor source for this set is a woman aged 18 to 35 in good health. Each CDR3 is given with its conserved first and last residue. A D gene is named only where the DNA matches it firmly. Clone sizes are given selectively: once, few, many, or a class where the clone is expanded.

size | J | V | D | DNA | CDR3
few | TRBJ2-7 | TRBV4-1 | TRBD2 | TGCGCCAGCAGCCACCTCGGGAGGGAGGTTCGCACTTACGAGCAGTACTTC | CASSHLGREVRTYEQYF
few | TRBJ2-1 | TRBV2 | TRBD2 | TGTGCCAGCAGTGAGCCCTCTTCTAGCGGGAGTTCGGATGAGCAGTTCTTC | CASSEPSSSGSSDEQFF
. | TRBJ2-1 | TRBV6-1 | . | TGTGCCAGCAGTGAATGGGGGTCAGACTACAATGAGCAGTTCTTC | CASSEWGSDYNEQFF
many | TRBJ2-1 | TRBV4-1 | TRBD2 | TGCGCCAGCAGCCCCCGGACTAGCGCCTACAATGAGCAGTTCTTC | CASSPRTSAYNEQFF
. | TRBJ2-1 | TRBV6-5 | . | TGTGCCAGCAGTTTTTACAGGGCTTCCGAGCAGTTCTTC | CASSFYRASEQFF
. | TRBJ2-7 | TRBV11-2 | . | TGTGCCAGCAGCCCGCGTACCCGCTCCTACGAGCAGTACTTC | CASSPRTRSYEQYF
. | TRBJ1-5 | TRBV20-1 | . | TGCAGTGCTAGAAGGCCGGGACTACTCAATCAGCCCCAGCATTTT | CSARRPGLLNQPQHF
. | TRBJ1-2 | TRBV10-3 | . | TGTGCCATCAGTGAAAGTGGGGGACCCTATGGCTACACCTTC | CAISESGGPYGYTF
. | TRBJ2-7 | TRBV20-1 | TRBD2 | TGCAGTGCTAGAGGGAATAGCGGGAGGAACTCCGAGCAGTACTTC | CSARGNSGRNSEQYF
. | TRBJ2-3 | TRBV10-3 | . | TGTGCCATCAGTGCGACAGACAACACAGATACGCAGTATTTT | CAISATDNTDTQYF
many | TRBJ2-3 | TRBV11-2 | . | TGTGCCAGCAGCTTAGCCGGGGACCTAGATACGCAGTATTTT | CASSLAGDLDTQYF
few | TRBJ2-7 | TRBV6-5 | . | TGTGCCAGCAGTTACTCACGGACGGCAGGCGAGCAGTACTTC | CASSYSRTAGEQYF
. | TRBJ1-4 | TRBV10-3 | TRBD1 | TGTGCCATCAGTCAAGGGACAGGGACGGGCGAAAAACTGTTTTTT | CAISQGTGTGEKLFF
. | TRBJ2-3 | TRBV12-3/TRBV12-4 | TRBD2 | TGTGCCAGCAGTTTGGGGGGGGACCTTAGGTCAGATACGCAGTATTTT | CASSLGGDLRSDTQYF
few | TRBJ2-1 | TRBV20-1 | . | TGCAGTGCCCACCTTGCCTCAGCAGGCTACAATGAGCAGTTCTTC | CSAHLASAGYNEQFF
. | TRBJ2-1 | TRBV20-1 | . | TGCAGTGCTAGTGTCCCCAACAATGAGCAGTTCTTC | CSASVPNNEQFF
few | TRBJ2-7 | TRBV7-9 | TRBD1 | TGTGCCAGCAGCTTAGATGGGGACAGGGCCCACGAGCAGTACTTC | CASSLDGDRAHEQYF
. | TRBJ2-1 | TRBV4-1 | TRBD2 | TGCGCCAGCAGCCAAGTAAGGGGAGGACTAGCGGGAGACAGGTACAATGAGCAGTTCTTC | CASSQVRGGLAGDRYNEQFF
few | TRBJ1-5 | TRBV12-3/TRBV12-4 | . | TGTGTCAGCAGTTTATTCGGGGGTCAGCCCCAGCATTTT | CVSSLFGGQPQHF
. | TRBJ2-2 | TRBV5-1 | . | TGCGCCAGCAGCTTGGCCGAAACGGGCGGGGAGCTGTTTTTT | CASSLAETGGELFF
many | TRBJ2-3 | TRBV12-3/TRBV12-4 | TRBD1 | TGTGCCAGCAGCCGGGACAGGCTAGAAACAGATACGCAGTATTTT | CASSRDRLETDTQYF
few | TRBJ2-1 | TRBV29-1 | . | TGCAGCGTTGAAGATCAACGGAACCCCTTGGGGGAGCAGTTCTTC | CSVEDQRNPLGEQFF
. | TRBJ2-2 | TRBV28 | . | TGTGCCAGCATTGGCAGGGCCCGGGCCAACACCGGGGAGCTGTTTTTT | CASIGRARANTGELFF
few | TRBJ1-3 | TRBV12-3/TRBV12-4 | . | TGTGCCACCGGAGGCGGGGGCGGCTCTGGAAACACCATATATTTT | CATGGGGGSGNTIYF
. | TRBJ1-2 | TRBV19 | TRBD1 | TGTGCCAGTAGTGGGACAGAAATCTATGATGGCTACACCTTC | CASSGTEIYDGYTF
few | TRBJ1-4 | TRBV5-8 | TRBD1 | TGTGCCAGCAGCCACGGACAGGGGCGGGGTGAAAAACTGTTTTTT | CASSHGQGRGEKLFF
many | TRBJ1-4 | TRBV4-2 | . | TGTGCCAGCAGCCAAGTCAGCCGGGCAACTAATGAAAAACTGTTTTTT | CASSQVSRATNEKLFF
few | TRBJ2-5 | TRBV7-9 | . | TGTGCCAGCAGCCAAACCTCCCTCGGAGAGACCCAGTACTTC | CASSQTSLGETQYF
few | TRBJ1-1 | TRBV20-1 | . | TGCAGTGCTGCCACGGGACGGCCAAACACTGAAGCTTTCTTT | CSAATGRPNTEAFF
. | TRBJ2-3 | TRBV12-3/TRBV12-4 | TRBD2 | TGTGCCAGCAGAAGGACTAGCGACGGGAGTGATACGCAGTATTTT | CASRRTSDGSDTQYF
few | TRBJ1-1 | TRBV5-5 | . | TGTGCCAGCAGGTCCTATACAGGGAACACTGAAGCTTTCTTT | CASRSYTGNTEAFF
few | TRBJ2-3 | TRBV7-9 | . | TGTGCCAGCAGCCCGAGGGACCACACAGATACGCAGTATTTT | CASSPRDHTDTQYF
few | TRBJ2-2 | TRBV24-1 | . | TGTGCCACCGAAGGGGAGTTTGCCGGGGAGCTGTTTTTT | CATEGEFAGELFF
few | TRBJ1-1 | TRBV2 | TRBD1 | TGTGCCAGCAGGGCCACAGGGGACACTGAAGCTTTCTTT | CASRATGDTEAFF
few | TRBJ2-3 | TRBV28 | TRBD2 | TGTGCCAGCAGTTCCCTAGCGGGGCACACAGATACGCAGTATTTT | CASSSLAGHTDTQYF
. | TRBJ2-7 | TRBV20-1 | TRBD1 | TGCAGTGCTAGAGATATGGGGACAGGGTCCTACGAGCAGTACTTC | CSARDMGTGSYEQYF
. | TRBJ2-1 | TRBV4-1 | TRBD1 | TGCGCCAGCAGGGGGACCACAGGGGAAGGGATCAATGAGCAGTTCTTC | CASRGTTGEGINEQFF
. | TRBJ1-1 | TRBV6-2/TRBV6-3 | . | TGTGCCAGCAGTACATCATTGAACACTGAAGCTTTCTTT | CASSTSLNTEAFF
few | TRBJ1-1 | TRBV3-1 | . | TGTGCCAGCAGCCAAGTCGAGGGGAGGCGAGCTTTCTTT | CASSQVEGRRAFF
. | TRBJ2-1 | TRBV2 | TRBD2 | TGTGCCAGCAGTGTTCGGGAGGGTGCGAGGAATGAGCAGTTCTTC | CASSVREGARNEQFF
. | TRBJ2-1 | TRBV12-3/TRBV12-4 | TRBD1 | TGTGCCAGCAGCCGATGGACAGGGAGCTCCTACAATGAGCAGTTCTTC | CASSRWTGSSYNEQFF
. | TRBJ2-1 | TRBV3-1 | TRBD1 | TGTGCCAGCAGCCACGCCGGGACAGGGGAGATCAATGAGCAGTTCTTC | CASSHAGTGEINEQFF
. | TRBJ2-5 | TRBV10-2 | . | TGCGCCAGCAGACCACAGGGAACCCAAGAGACCCAGTACTTC | CASRPQGTQETQYF
. | TRBJ1-2 | TRBV20-1 | TRBD1 | TGCAGTGCTAGAGATTATGGGACAGCATTCATTAACTATGGCTACACCTTC | CSARDYGTAFINYGYTF
. | TRBJ2-3 | TRBV2 | . | TGTGCCAGCAGTGACAATATAAAGAGCACAGATACGCAGTATTTT | CASSDNIKSTDTQYF
few | TRBJ1-6 | TRBV5-1 | TRBD1 | TGCGCCAGCAGCGAGACCCGGGACAGCATTAATTCACCCCTCCACTTT | CASSETRDSINSPLHF
many | TRBJ1-1 | TRBV20-1 | . | TGCAGTGCCTCCTCGGCGAACACTGAAGCTTTCTTT | CSASSANTEAFF
many | TRBJ1-2 | TRBV20-1 | . | TGCAGTGCTACCAAAGACCTTGGGGGCTACACCTTC | CSATKDLGGYTF
. | TRBJ1-1 | TRBV10-3 | . | TGTGCCATCAGTAAGTCCTCGGCGGCCACTGAAGCTTTCTTT | CAISKSSAATEAFF
. | TRBJ2-7 | TRBV15 | TRBD2 | TGTGCCACCAGCAGAGATCGCGCTAGCGGGAGCAGTTGGGTCGACGAGCAGTACTTC | CATSRDRASGSSWVDEQYF
. | TRBJ2-5 | TRBV15 | TRBD2 | TGTGCCACCAGCAGAGATAGCGCTAGCGGGCAAGAGACCCAGTACTTC | CATSRDSASGQETQYF
few | TRBJ2-7 | TRBV20-1 | TRBD2 | TGCAGTGCTAGTGGACTAGCGGGAGGCTACGAGCAGTACTTC | CSASGLAGGYEQYF
. | TRBJ1-1 | TRBV14 | . | TGTGCCAGCAGCCAAGATGGAAGGTACACTGAAGCTTTCTTT | CASSQDGRYTEAFF
. | TRBJ2-3 | TRBV12-3/TRBV12-4 | TRBD2 | TGTGCCATCTGTTTAGCCCTAGCGGGGGCCTCGCCCGCAGATACGCAGTATTTT | CAICLALAGASPADTQYF
. | TRBJ1-2 | TRBV12-3/TRBV12-4 | . | TGTGCCAGCAGCGGACCGGTCGAACTTTATGGCTACACCTTC | CASSGPVELYGYTF
. | TRBJ1-6 | TRBV20-1 | . | TGCAGTGCTAGCCCAATCGGGAATTCACCCCTCCACTTT | CSASPIGNSPLHF